This T cell receptor (beta chain) was sequenced in a study of CD8+ T cells in alopecia areata. Extracted RNA was reverse transcribed into cDNA, the sequencing template. Sequenced by immunoSEQ multiplex PCR; TCRdb stores in-frame clones only, minus some. The sample lists roughly 190,000 clones, about three fifths occurring once. The treatment denotes: oral pan-JAK inhibitor, 5-10 mg twice daily. The sorting of PBMCs gave CD4+ and CD8+ T cells. This CDR3 comprises 14 residues. The germline gives CDR1 GTSNPN, CDR2 SVGIG (reference sequence). J lost 8 bases, V lost 0 bases, and 8 bases had no gene match. Sequences were derived from CD4+ T cells sorted from blood, sampled at week 4, from a patient treated with tofacitinib. The clonotype comes from a human donor with alopecia areata. The chain joins TRBV30 to TRBJ1-2; 8 positions agree with TRBD1. For the CDR3, the DNA is TGTGCCTGGAGTGTGGGGCAGGGGGCGAAAGGCTACACCTTC. Translation: CAWSVGQGAKGYTF.